A selection of T cell receptor beta chains follows, all from one sample in a study of cytomegalovirus exposure and HLA in healthy donors. Repertoires were generated with immunoSEQ multiplex PCR, while TCRdb's copy carries only in-frame clones and drops some. The sample gives 150,000 to 200,000 clones, around three quarters of which show up once; around 2.3% is in the top ten. What was sequenced was PBMCs. These receptors were collected from a woman aged 45 to 65 in good health and CMV-seronegative. CDR3s include the opening cysteine and the closing phenylalanine or tryptophan. D genes are given only for firm matches. Where a row states a size, it is once, few, many or the class of an expanded clone; other rows omit it.

D gene,J gene,V gene,clone size,CDR3 protein,CDR3 DNA
NA,TRBJ2-7,TRBV7-9,NA,CASSHRTESSYEQYF,TGTGCCAGCAGTCACCGGACAGAAAGCTCCTACGAGCAGTACTTC
TRBD2,TRBJ2-3,TRBV6-5,NA,CASRVAGVGTDTQYF,TGTGCCAGCAGGGTCGCGGGAGTGGGTACAGATACGCAGTATTTT
TRBD2,TRBJ2-3,TRBV6-5,NA,CASTRGSTDTQYF,TGTGCCAGCACGCGGGGGAGCACAGATACGCAGTATTTT
TRBD1,TRBJ2-7,TRBV19,NA,CASSTKTGIHEQYF,TGTGCCAGTAGTACCAAGACAGGGATCCACGAGCAGTACTTC
NA,TRBJ2-3,TRBV6-5,few,CASSHRVSTDTQYF,TGTGCCAGCAGTCACAGGGTTAGCACAGATACGCAGTATTTT
TRBD1,TRBJ2-2,TRBV29-1,NA,CSARDRGTGELFF,TGCAGCGCCCGGGACAGGGGGACCGGGGAGCTGTTTTTT
TRBD1,TRBJ2-7,TRBV2,NA,CASSPGDRVDYEQYF,TGTGCCAGCAGCCCGGGGGACAGGGTCGACTACGAGCAGTACTTC
NA,TRBJ1-4,TRBV7-2,few,CASSTGQLRTNGKLFF,TGTGCCAGCAGCACCGGACAGCTTCGGACCAATGGAAAACTGTTTTTT
TRBD1,TRBJ2-4,TRBV10-1,NA,CASSGSVAPGGKNIQYF,TGCGCCAGCAGTGGGTCAGTAGCCCCAGGGGGCAAAAACATTCAGTACTTC
TRBD1,TRBJ2-3,TRBV5-1,few,CASSLAGTGTTDTQYF,TGCGCCAGCAGCTTGGCCGGGACAGGGACCACAGATACGCAGTATTTT
NA,TRBJ1-4,TRBV28,NA,CASSLGGTTNEKLFF,TGTGCCAGCAGTTTAGGGGGCACAACTAATGAAAAACTGTTTTTT
TRBD2,TRBJ2-1,TRBV11-2,NA,CASSFGLAGHNEQFF,TGTGCCAGCAGCTTTGGTCTAGCGGGTCACAATGAGCAGTTCTTC
TRBD1,TRBJ2-2,TRBV18,NA,CASSPLIARQGNTGELFF,TGTGCCAGCTCACCCCTTATAGCCCGACAGGGGAACACCGGGGAGCTGTTTTTT
NA,TRBJ1-3,TRBV28,NA,CASSLRWEFRNTIYF,TGTGCCAGCAGTTTACGGTGGGAGTTTAGAAACACCATATATTTT
NA,TRBJ1-1,TRBV5-1,NA,CASSLVGDWNTEAFF,TGCGCCAGCAGCTTGGTCGGGGATTGGAACACTGAAGCTTTCTTT